This entry lists 9 T cell receptor beta chains sequenced from one sample in a study of blood T cell repertoires in COVID-19. The assay was immunoSEQ multiplex PCR, and TCRdb's table has in-frame clones only and misses some. The table has 150,000 to 200,000 clones, approximately 80% seen once; the top ten hold 2.5% to 3%. Sequencing was carried out using peripheral blood. The origin of the receptors is a woman in her fifties or sixties with acute or convalescent COVID-19.

Ten or more counts support this clone. This chain joins TRBV11-3 and TRBJ2-5, with D possibly matching TRBD1 (6 bases). This CDR3 is built from 14 residues. Between the trimmed V and J ends, which lost 5 bases and 2 bases, there was a span of 12 bases. Germline V gives CDR1 SGHNT, CDR2 YENEEA. CDR3 loop: CASSPRTDQETQYF. The CDR3 DNA reads as TGTGCCAGCAGCCCCCGGACAGATCAAGAGACCCAGTACTTC.

The gene calls are TRBV7-9 and TRBJ1-6, with D possibly matching TRBD1 (5 bases). This CDR3 spans 13 amino acids. V was clipped by 5 bases and J by 7 bases, with 9 bases between them. From germline, CDR1 is SEHNR and CDR2 FQNEAQ (reference sequence). CDR3: CASSLDRNSPLHF. The CDR3 bases are TGTGCCAGCAGCCTCGACAGAAATTCACCCCTCCACTTT.

This rearrangement joins TRBV29-1 to TRBJ1-1, with D possibly matching TRBD1 (6 bases). The CDR3 has 13 amino acids. Trimming took 8 bases from V and 2 from J, leaving 15 bases between them. Germline V gene sequence: CDR1 SQVTM, CDR2 ANQGSEA. The CDR3 sequence is CSSWTVSNTEAFF. CDR3 in DNA: TGCAGCTCCTGGACAGTTAGCAACACTGAAGCTTTCTTT.

In the case of this clone: The missing conserved phenylalanine or tryptophan at the end of this CDR3 makes a read error likely. The chain is built from TRBV6-5 and TRBJ1-1; 7 positions agree with TRBD1. Per the germline V gene, CDR1 is MNHEY and CDR2 is SVGAGI. V shed 6 bases, J shed 8 bases, and the junction held 6 bases outside the gene matches. The CDR3 spans 12 residues. As DNA, the CDR3 is TGTGCCAGCAGCAACCTCAGGGGGGAAGCTTTCTTA. Protein product: CASSNLRGEAFL.

The V call is TRBV9, the J call TRBJ2-7; 8 nucleotides line up with TRBD1. Per germline, CDR1 SGDLS and CDR2 YYNGEE. The CDR3 is made up of 15 amino acids. After removal of 4 bases from V and 1 base from J, the junction contained 7 bases not matched to a gene. The CDR3 spells CASSFRGTGSYEQYF. CDR3 bases: TGTGCCAGCAGCTTTAGGGGGACAGGATCCTACGAGCAGTACTTC.

This chain connects TRBV10-2 to TRBJ2-2; 15 nucleotides align to TRBD2. Germline loops: CDR1 WSHSY, CDR2 SAAADI. V trimming: 0 bases; J trimming: 6 bases; junction bases outside the gene matches: 11. The CDR3 is 20 residues long. Here the CDR3 reads CASSESVGLAGGPSAGELFF. The CDR3 bases are TGCGCCAGCAGTGAGTCTGTCGGACTAGCGGGGGGGCCGAGCGCCGGGGAGCTGTTTTTT.

This clone occurred once. This chain joins TRBV4-3 and TRBJ1-1; TRBD1 matches 8 bases. Germline CDR1 LGHNA, CDR2 YSLEER. The ends lost 0 bases at V and 0 bases at J; junction bases unmatched: 0. The CDR3 sequence is 15 residues long. Here the CDR3 DNA reads TGCGCCAGCAGCCAAGAGGACAGGGTGAACACTGAAGCTTTCTTT. Protein product: CASSQEDRVNTEAFF.

The chain couples TRBV18 to TRBJ2-5; TRBD2 might be the D (5 bases). The CDR3 is made up of 13 amino acids. The V gene lost 2 bases and the J gene lost 5 bases, with 9 bases spanning the gap. The germline CDR1 and CDR2 sequences are KGHSH and LQKENI. CDR3 sequence reads: CASSPAGRETQYF. Written as DNA, the CDR3 is TGTGCCAGCTCACCAGCGGGCCGGGAGACCCAGTACTTC.

The table lists this clone with a few counts. This rearrangement joins TRBV25-1 to TRBJ2-7; D gene ambiguous. Germline CDR1 and CDR2: MGHDK and SYGVNS. Trimming left V 2 bases short and J 4 bases short, with 12 bases between. The CDR3 length is 14 residues. CDR3 sequence: CASSEPPPRYEQYF. The CDR3 DNA is TGTGCCAGCAGTGAACCCCCACCTAGATACGAGCAGTACTTC.